Below, 10 T cell receptor beta chains from the same sample are listed, as sequenced in a study of beta chain features in type 1 diabetes. Sequencing targeted expressed TCRB transcripts, as all isolated RNA had been reverse transcribed. Data came from immunoSEQ multiplex PCR; TCRdb stores just in-frame clones and leaves some out. This repertoire shows around 160,000 clones, approximately 52% found once; its top ten account for under 0.45%. Sequenced material: Tregs from blood. Receptor source: a man in his late teens or twenties in good health.

A few counts support this clone. The chain carries TRBV5-6 and TRBJ1-3; TRBD1 matches at 10 bases. This CDR3 comprises 17 residues. Germline CDR1 and CDR2: SGHDT and YYEEEE. J gave up 0 bases and V 5 bases, and 8 bases lay outside the gene matches. The CDR3 reads CASSPGQGEFSGNTIYF. The CDR3 nucleotides are TGTGCCAGCAGTCCTGGACAGGGGGAGTTCTCTGGAAACACCATATATTTT.

This chain uses TRBV2 with TRBJ2-5, with TRBD1 as a possible D gene (5 bases). V was clipped by 6 bases and J by 3 bases, with 17 bases between them. Germline lookup yields CDR1 SNHLY and CDR2 FYNNEI. The CDR3 has 15 amino acids. The CDR3 DNA follows: TGTGCCAGCAGCTTCTTTGGGGCCGCCGAAGAGACCCAGTACTTC. Its translation is CASSFFGAAEETQYF.

Only a few counts were recorded for this clone. The chain links TRBV14 to TRBJ1-6; D not resolved. The germline V gene encodes CDR1 SGHDN and CDR2 FVKESK. V was cut by 4 bases and J by 14 bases, with 15 bases left in between. The CDR3 covers 13 residues. In DNA, the CDR3 is TGTGCCAGCAGCCCCTTCGAGTTTTCTTCCCTCCACTTT. As protein: CASSPFEFSSLHF.

The rearrangement links TRBV5-1 to TRBJ2-4, with 15 bases matching TRBD2. There are 16 residues in the CDR3. Germline V CDR1 and CDR2: SGHRS, YFSETQ. V lost 4 bases, J lost 4 bases, and 3 bases stayed unmatched. CDR3 sequence reads: CASSPGLAGGKNIQYF. CDR3 DNA sequence: TGCGCCAGCAGCCCCGGACTAGCGGGGGGGAAAAACATTCAGTACTTC. The full variable domain, its missing parts supplied by reference TRBV5-1 and TRBJ2-4, is KAGVTQTPRYLIKTRGQQVTLSCSPISGHRSVSWYQQTPGQGLQFLFEYFSETQRNKGNFPGRFSGRQFSNSRSEMNVSTLELGDSALYLCASSPGLAGGKNIQYFGAGTRLSVL.

The rearrangement links TRBV4-3 to TRBJ2-7; TRBD2 aligns across 8 bases. J gave up 3 bases and V 1 base, and 2 bases lay outside the gene matches. The CDR3 loop spans 14 amino acids. Looked up from germline, CDR1 is LGHNA and CDR2 is YSLEER. CDR3 region: CASSQVGRVYEQYF. CDR3 in DNA: TGCGCCAGCAGCCAAGTCGGGAGGGTCTACGAGCAGTACTTC.

The genes are TRBV6-6 and TRBJ1-2; D is possibly TRBD1 (5 bases). The CDR3 has 15 residues. Germline V gene data show CDR1 as MNHNY and CDR2 as SVGAGI (reference sequence). The V end was cut by 4 bases, the J end by 3 bases, with 15 bases between. CDR3 amino acids: CASSSQMDTHYGYTF. DNA of the CDR3: TGTGCCAGCAGTTCTCAGATGGACACGCACTATGGCTACACCTTC.

This chain connects TRBV6-5 to TRBJ2-7; 9 positions match TRBD1. Germline-derived CDR1 and CDR2 are MNHEY and SVGAGI. This CDR3 spans 15 amino acids. V lost 10 bases to trimming and J lost 2 bases; unmatched junction nucleotides: 12. This chain's CDR3 is CAIRGTGTPAYEQYF. The CDR3 region has the DNA TGTGCCATCAGAGGGACAGGGACTCCCGCCTACGAGCAGTACTTC.

This chain uses TRBV5-1 with TRBJ2-1, with D possibly TRBD2 on 6 matching bases. This CDR3 region has 17 residues. Trimming took 4 bases from V and 0 from J, leaving 17 bases between them. Germline V gene sequence: CDR1 SGHRS, CDR2 YFSETQ. The CDR3: CASSGGTLPSSYNEQFF. CDR3 in DNA: TGCGCCAGCAGCGGGGGGACTTTGCCTAGCTCCTACAATGAGCAGTTCTTC.

The chain has TRBV7-2 and TRBJ2-3, with unresolved D. Germline V gives CDR1 SGHTA, CDR2 FQGNSA. Trimming shortened V by 2 bases and J by 4 bases, and 7 bases separated the two germline ends. This CDR3 comprises 13 residues. CDR3 nucleotide sequence: TGTGCCAGCAGCTTACCCAGTCCAGATACGCAGTATTTT. Protein: CASSLPSPDTQYF. Based on the CDR3 plus reference TRBV7-2 and TRBJ2-3, the full variable domain is GAGVSQSPSNKVTEKGKDVELRCDPISGHTALYWYRQSLGQGLEFLIYFQGNSAPDKSGLPSDRFSAERTGGSVSTLTIQRTQQEDSAVYLCASSLPSPDTQYFGPGTRLTVL.

The chain is built from TRBV5-1 and TRBJ1-1, with 8 bases matching TRBD1. Trimming at V came to 2 bases and at J to 0 bases, leaving 6 bases not matched to a gene. There are 16 residues in the CDR3. CDR1 and CDR2 (germline): SGHRS, YFSETQ. CDR3 coding DNA: TGCGCCAGCAGCTTAGCGGGACAGGTCGTGAACACTGAAGCTTTCTTT. Encoded protein: CASSLAGQVVNTEAFF.